This T cell receptor (beta chain) originates from a study of CD8 T cells in ankylosing spondylitis. Library preparation for TCR beta used quantitative 5'-RACE with molecular barcodes. TCRdb processed the 5' RACE reads anew with MiXCR; each CDR3 protein has one entry. The repertoire holds about 800,000 distinct CDR3 sequences, with approximately 12% as singletons. V gave up 3 bases and J gave up 1 base, with 7 bases separating them. This CDR3 region has 13 residues. The germline V gene encodes CDR1 SGHRS and CDR2 YFSETQ. Comments on this clonotype: What it binds is not known.

Study-wide findings and caveats: Blood of patients with ankylosing spondylitis appeared to be characterized by a TCR beta motif of seven or eight highly homologous variants. Those disease-linked clones were CD8+; they were also relatively rare in peripheral blood. There was reportedly significant enrichment of clones that were disease-linked in matched ankylosing spondylitis synovial fluid.

This TCR derives from a male donor with ankylosing spondylitis. The gene calls are TRBV5-1 and TRBJ2-5, with a tentative D call TRBD2 (6 bases). Sequenced: blood, either unsorted or a sorted T cell fraction (not recorded which). The DNA of the CDR3 is TGCGCCAGCAGCTGGGGGGTCCAAGAGACCCAGTACTTC. It translates to CASSWGVQETQYF.